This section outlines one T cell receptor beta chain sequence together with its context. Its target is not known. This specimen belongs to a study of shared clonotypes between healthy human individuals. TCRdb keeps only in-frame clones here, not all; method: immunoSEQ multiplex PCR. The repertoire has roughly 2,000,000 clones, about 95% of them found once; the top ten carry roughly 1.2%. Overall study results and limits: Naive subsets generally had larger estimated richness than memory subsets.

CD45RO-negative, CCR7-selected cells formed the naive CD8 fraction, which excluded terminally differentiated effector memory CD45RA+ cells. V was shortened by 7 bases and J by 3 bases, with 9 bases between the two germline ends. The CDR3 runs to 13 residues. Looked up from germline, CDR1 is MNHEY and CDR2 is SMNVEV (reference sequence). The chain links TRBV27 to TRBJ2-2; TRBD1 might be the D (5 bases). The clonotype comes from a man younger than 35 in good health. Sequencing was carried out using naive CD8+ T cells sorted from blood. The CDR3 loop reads CASMDTHTGELFF. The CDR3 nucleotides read TGTGCCAGCATGGACACTCACACCGGGGAGCTGTTTTTT.